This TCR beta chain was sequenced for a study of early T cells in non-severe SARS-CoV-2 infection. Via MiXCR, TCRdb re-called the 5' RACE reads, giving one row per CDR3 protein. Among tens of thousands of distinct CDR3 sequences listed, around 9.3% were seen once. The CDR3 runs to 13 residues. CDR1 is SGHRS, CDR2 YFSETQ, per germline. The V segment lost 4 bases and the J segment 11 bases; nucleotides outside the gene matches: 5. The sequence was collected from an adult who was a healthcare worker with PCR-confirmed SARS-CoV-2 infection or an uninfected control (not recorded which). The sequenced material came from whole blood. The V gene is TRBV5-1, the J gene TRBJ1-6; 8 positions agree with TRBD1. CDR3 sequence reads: CASSPGTGAPLHF. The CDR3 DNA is TGCGCCAGCAGCCCCGGGACAGGAGCACCCCTCCACTTT.